This T cell receptor beta chain was recorded in a study of Tregs in tolerant kidney transplant recipients. The V and J ends lost 3 bases and 1 base respectively, with 14 bases between them. Germline V lookup: CDR1 GTSNPN, CDR2 SVGIG (reference sequence). This CDR3 region has 15 residues. Some clones are missing from TCRdb's copy, which holds only in-frame ones; the method was immunoSEQ multiplex PCR. Found here are 80,000 to 90,000 clones, approximately 90% of them singletons; the top ten hold over 4%. CD4+CD25+CD127- Tregs, CD4+CD25- non-Tregs, CD4 and CD8 cells were sorted. The chain couples TRBV30 to TRBJ2-3; D perhaps matches TRBD2 (7 bases). The sample was CD8+ T cells from blood. The TCR sequence derives from a human donor in good health. The CDR3 sequence is CAWSRGAVGTDTQYF. The CDR3 nucleotides are TGTGCCTGGAGCCGGGGGGCCGTGGGCACAGATACGCAGTATTTT.